Listed here are 23 T cell receptor beta chains from one sample, sequenced in a study of cytomegalovirus exposure and HLA in healthy donors. Amplification used 60 Vbeta primers and 13 Jbeta primers. TCRdb's table, derived via immunoSEQ multiplex PCR, lists solely in-frame clones and lacks some. Among 20,000 to 25,000 clones listed, 60% to 80% were seen once. Sequences were obtained from PBMCs. The receptors derive from a male donor in good health and CMV-seronegative.

The chain has TRBV27 and TRBJ2-7, with 12 bases lining up with TRBD1. V was clipped by 3 bases and J by 5 bases; unmatched bases: 8. This CDR3 spans 16 amino acids. The germline gives CDR1 MNHEY, CDR2 SMNVEV (reference sequence). In DNA, the CDR3 is TGTGCCAGCAGTTTCAGTTCCGGGACAGGGGGCCACGAGCAGTACTTC. It translates to CASSFSSGTGGHEQYF.

This clone was detected a few times. The chain employs TRBV6-1 and TRBJ2-7, with TRBD1 identical over 11 bases. This CDR3 has 15 amino acids. V lost 1 base to trimming and J lost 3 bases; unmatched junction nucleotides: 2. Germline V CDR1 and CDR2: MNHNS, SASEGT. The CDR3 protein is CASSEEGTGGYEQYF. The CDR3 bases are TGTGCCAGCAGTGAAGAGGGGACAGGGGGCTACGAGCAGTACTTC.

The chain recombines TRBV19 with TRBJ1-5; D is perhaps TRBD1 (6 bases). CDR1 and CDR2 (germline): LNHDA, SQIVND (reference sequence). The CDR3 runs to 13 residues. Trimming stripped 3 bases from V and 5 bases from J, with 8 bases between. The CDR3 DNA reads as TGTGCCAGTAGTATGTCAGGGGATCAGCCCCAGCATTTT. Translation: CASSMSGDQPQHF.

The chain joins TRBV25-1 to TRBJ2-1; D gene unclear. CDR1 and CDR2 from the germline V gene are MGHDK and SYGVNS. Trimming removed 3 bases at V and 7 bases at J, with 7 bases between. The CDR3 has 12 amino acids. This chain's CDR3 is CASSDYLNEQFF. The CDR3, as DNA: TGTGCCAGCAGTGATTATTTGAATGAGCAGTTCTTC.

The chain is built from TRBV5-4 and TRBJ2-7, with TRBD2 identical over 8 bases. CDR3 length equals 15 residues. From germline, CDR1 is SGHNT and CDR2 YYREEE (reference sequence). V trimming: 4 bases; J trimming: 6 bases; junction bases outside the gene matches: 12. As DNA, the CDR3 is TGTGCCAGCAGCCTAACGGGACTAGAGGTCTCCGAGCAGTACTTC. Protein: CASSLTGLEVSEQYF.

J is TRBJ1-1 and V is TRBV30; D is ambiguous. V lost 4 bases, J lost 1 base, and 4 bases lay in between. Germline loops: CDR1 GTSNPN, CDR2 SVGIG (reference sequence). There are 11 residues in the CDR3. DNA of the CDR3: TGTGCCTGGACTACGAACACTGAAGCTTTCTTT. Its translation: CAWTTNTEAFF.

V is TRBV7-8 and J is TRBJ2-3; 14 bases fit TRBD2. This CDR3 has 20 residues. After removal of 5 bases from V and 2 bases from J, the junction contained 15 bases not matched to a gene. In germline, CDR1 is SGHVS, CDR2 FQNEAQ. The CDR3 reads CASSPRLAGGPVEVTDTQYF. CDR3 coding DNA: TGTGCCAGCAGCCCGCGACTAGCGGGAGGGCCGGTTGAAGTCACAGATACGCAGTATTTT.

The chain uses TRBV7-9 and TRBJ2-5; the match to TRBD1 covers 7 bases. There are 16 residues in the CDR3. The germline CDR1 and CDR2 sequences are SEHNR and FQNEAQ (reference sequence). V gave up 5 bases and J gave up 2 bases; unmatched junction bases: 11. CDR3 in DNA: TGTGCCAGCAGCACTTTATCGGGACAGCCACAAGAGACCCAGTACTTC. It is translated as CASSTLSGQPQETQYF.

This chain links TRBV25-1 with TRBJ1-3; D not certain. The CDR3 length is 14 residues. Deletions cut 3 bases from V and 0 bases from J, with 6 bases between. Germline-derived CDR1 and CDR2 are MGHDK and SYGVNS. CDR3 DNA: TGTGCCAGCAGTGACACAGCCTCTGGAAACACCATATATTTT. Translating gives CASSDTASGNTIYF.

V is TRBV7-3 and J is TRBJ2-7; the D is unclear. Trimming took off 3 bases at V and 6 bases at J, with 9 bases between the two ends. The CDR3 is made up of 12 amino acids. The germline V gene has CDR1 SGHTA and CDR2 FQGTGA. The CDR3: CASSFGAGEQYF. The CDR3 DNA reads TGTGCCAGCAGCTTTGGTGCAGGCGAGCAGTACTTC.

This clone was recorded a few times. J is TRBJ1-5 and V is TRBV19, with TRBD1 identical over 7 bases. The CDR3 loop spans 15 amino acids. Germline-derived CDR1 and CDR2 are LNHDA and SQIVND (reference sequence). V lost 7 bases, J lost 3 bases, and 9 bases stayed unmatched. CDR3 residues: CASTAGGISNQPQHF. Written as DNA, the CDR3 is TGTGCCAGTACTGCAGGGGGGATTTCCAATCAGCCCCAGCATTTT.

The chain is built from TRBV9 and TRBJ2-1; D perhaps matches TRBD1 (6 bases). Germline V gene sequence: CDR1 SGDLS, CDR2 YYNGEE. The CDR3 covers 16 residues. Trimming pared 0 bases from V and 9 bases from J, leaving 19 bases between. The CDR3 DNA sequence: TGTGCCAGCAGCGTAGGAACGGGACAAAGCCGGCGTGAGCAGTTCTTC. Protein sequence: CASSVGTGQSRREQFF.

The rearrangement links TRBV28 to TRBJ2-5, with a possible D match to TRBD2 (7 bases). The CDR3 is made up of 15 amino acids. The germline V and J ends were trimmed by 1 base and 4 bases, with 13 bases remaining between them. Germline V gives CDR1 MDHEN, CDR2 SYDVKM. In nucleotides, the CDR3 is TGTGCCAGCAGTTTATATAAGGGGGGGGTAGAGACCCAGTACTTC. Translated, it gives CASSLYKGGVETQYF.

The chain links TRBV5-1 to TRBJ2-3; 8 positions match TRBD2. Germline loops: CDR1 SGHRS, CDR2 YFSETQ. This CDR3 contains 17 residues. The J segment lost 4 bases and the V segment lost 4 bases, leaving 14 bases of the junction unmatched. CDR3 amino acids: CASSRRLLAVRPDTQYF. The CDR3 DNA follows: TGCGCCAGCAGCAGAAGACTACTAGCGGTACGTCCAGATACGCAGTATTTT.

The chain joins TRBV10-3 to TRBJ1-4, with 7 bases lining up with TRBD1. The CDR3 covers 14 residues. V dropped 5 bases and J dropped 5; count of bases not matched to a gene: 5. CDR1 and CDR2 (germline): ENHRY, SYGVKD. CDR3 in amino acids: CAISPGTENEKLFF. The DNA for the CDR3 is TGTGCCATCAGTCCCGGGACAGAAAATGAAAAACTGTTTTTT.

The CDR3 sequence is CAWGGRGGGPYEQYF. DNA for the CDR3: TGTGCCTGGGGGGGTAGGGGGGGAGGCCCCTACGAGCAGTACTTC. The rearrangement links TRBV30 to TRBJ2-7, with D possibly being TRBD2 (7 bases). The CDR3 loop spans 15 amino acids. With 5 bases removed from V and 2 bases from J, the gap between germline ends came to 19 bases. Germline V gene lookup returns CDR1 GTSNPN and CDR2 SVGIG (reference sequence).

This clone was recorded only once. The chain has TRBV4-2 and TRBJ1-2; TRBD1 aligns across 9 bases. CDR1 LGHNA and CDR2 YNFKEQ come from the germline V gene. V lost 1 base and J lost 1; bases outside the gene matches: 10. The CDR3 has 18 residues. The CDR3: CASSQAAGQGNFNYGYTF. CDR3 DNA: TGTGCCAGCAGCCAAGCTGCTGGACAGGGGAATTTTAACTATGGCTACACCTTC.

The V and J genes are TRBV7-8 and TRBJ2-7, with 8 bases identical to TRBD2. The length of the CDR3 is 15 residues. Germline V gene data show CDR1 as SGHVS and CDR2 as FQNEAQ. V was pared by 6 bases and J by 3 bases, with 10 bases of the junction left unmatched. CDR3: CASSKGGLGYYEQYF. CDR3 in DNA: TGTGCCAGCAGTAAAGGGGGACTAGGCTACTACGAGCAGTACTTC. Variable domain in full (rest from reference TRBV7-8 and TRBJ2-7): GAGVSQSPRYKVAKRGQDVALRCDPISGHVSLFWYQQALGQGPEFLTYFQNEAQLDKSGLPSDRFFAERPEGSVSTLKIQRTQQEDSAVYLCASSKGGLGYYEQYFGPGTRLTVT.

The chain is built from TRBV6-1 and TRBJ1-3; no clear D. V lost 6 bases and J lost 3, with 9 bases in between. This CDR3 spans 13 amino acids. From germline, CDR1 is MNHNS and CDR2 SASEGT. The CDR3 DNA is TGTGCCAGCAGGGGCGAGTATGGAAACACCATATATTTT. Translated, it gives CASRGEYGNTIYF.

The genes are TRBV28 and TRBJ1-2; a possible D gene is TRBD1 (6 bases). The germline V gene encodes CDR1 MDHEN and CDR2 SYDVKM. The CDR3 is 13 residues long. Trimming took 4 bases from V and 1 from J, leaving 7 bases between them. The CDR3 bases are TGTGCCAGCAGTTGGACAGTTAACTATGGCTACACCTTC. It codes for CASSWTVNYGYTF.

The J gene is TRBJ2-5, the V gene TRBV2; D perhaps matches TRBD2 (5 bases). The J call may be mistaken, given a closer DNA end match to TRBJ2-7. Germline V gene data show CDR1 as SNHLY and CDR2 as FYNNEI. CDR3 length: 12 residues. The CDR3 nucleotides are TGTGCCAGCAGTCGGGACTCCTACGAGCAGTACTTC. Amino acids: CASSRDSYEQYF.

The chain has TRBV7-2 and TRBJ2-5, with D possibly being TRBD1 (6 bases). TRBJ2-7 explains the end of the DNA better; the J call may be wrong. CDR3 length: 16 residues. CDR1 and CDR2 from the germline V gene are SGHTA and FQGNSA. The CDR3, as DNA: TGTGCCAGCAGCTTAAACAGGGAAGGACGAGGCTACGAGCAGTACTTC. This codes for CASSLNREGRGYEQYF.

The chain has TRBV6-1 and TRBJ2-2, with a possible D match to TRBD1 (6 bases). The V end lost 6 bases, the J end lost 0 bases, and 11 bases lay between the germline ends. CDR1 MNHNS and CDR2 SASEGT come from the germline V gene. The CDR3 spans 15 residues. CDR3 nucleotide sequence: TGTGCCAGCAGCAGGGACAAATCGAACACCGGGGAGCTGTTTTTT. Translation gives CASSRDKSNTGELFF.